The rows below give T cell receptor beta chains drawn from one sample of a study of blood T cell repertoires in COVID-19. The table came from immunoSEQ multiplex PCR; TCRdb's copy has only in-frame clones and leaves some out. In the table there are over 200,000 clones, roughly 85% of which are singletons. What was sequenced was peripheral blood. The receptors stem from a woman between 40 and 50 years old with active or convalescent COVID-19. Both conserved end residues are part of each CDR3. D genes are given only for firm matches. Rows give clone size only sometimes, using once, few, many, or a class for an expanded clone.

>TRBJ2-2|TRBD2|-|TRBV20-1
CSASVLAGGPATGELFF
TGCAGTGCTAGTGTACTAGCGGGAGGGCCAGCGACCGGGGAGCTGTTTTTT
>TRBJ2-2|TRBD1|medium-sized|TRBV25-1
CASSVVQGALTGELFF
TGTGCCAGCAGTGTCGTACAGGGGGCCCTCACCGGGGAGCTGTTTTTT
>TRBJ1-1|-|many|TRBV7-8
CASSLSLWGETGPNTEAFF
TGTGCCAGCAGCTTATCCCTCTGGGGGGAAACAGGCCCGAACACTGAAGCTTTCTTT
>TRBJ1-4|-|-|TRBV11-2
CASSLWAGQTNEKLFF
TGTGCCAGCAGCTTATGGGCGGGGCAAACTAATGAAAAACTGTTTTTT
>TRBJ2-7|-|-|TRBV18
CASSPAGGDSYEQYF
TGTGCCAGCTCACCAGCCGGAGGGGATTCCTACGAGCAGTACTTC
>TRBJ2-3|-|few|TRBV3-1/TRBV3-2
CASRSGADTQYF
TGTGCCAGCAGGTCGGGAGCAGATACGCAGTATTTT
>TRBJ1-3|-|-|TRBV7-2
CASSGAGRGSGNTIYF
TGTGCCAGCAGCGGGGCTGGGCGGGGCTCTGGAAACACCATATATTTT
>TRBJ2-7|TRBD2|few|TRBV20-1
CSARQGGEQYF
TGCAGTGCTAGACAGGGAGGGGAGCAGTACTTC
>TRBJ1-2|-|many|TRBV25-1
CASTPGYTF
TGTGCCAGCACCCCAGGCTACACCTTC
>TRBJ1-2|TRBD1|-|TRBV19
CASSPSQGGYGYTF
TGTGCCAGTAGTCCCTCGCAGGGGGGTTATGGCTACACCTTC
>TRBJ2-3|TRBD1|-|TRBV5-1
CASRYRGLSTDTQYF
TGCGCCAGCAGATATAGGGGGCTTTCCACAGATACGCAGTATTTT
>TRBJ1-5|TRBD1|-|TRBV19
CASSGDRGLFGNQPQHF
TGTGCCAGTAGTGGGGACAGGGGGTTATTTGGGAATCAGCCCCAGCATTTT
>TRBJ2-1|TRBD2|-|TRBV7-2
CASSLGPTSGGHNEQFF
TGTGCCAGCAGCTTAGGTCCCACTAGCGGGGGCCACAATGAGCAGTTCTTC
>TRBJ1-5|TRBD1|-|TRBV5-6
CASSLTPGQGAGGNQPQHF
TGTGCCAGCAGCTTGACTCCGGGACAGGGGGCCGGGGGCAATCAGCCCCAGCATTTT
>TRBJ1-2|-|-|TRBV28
CASRDFSADYGYTF
TGTGCCAGCCGAGATTTTAGTGCTGACTATGGCTACACCTTC
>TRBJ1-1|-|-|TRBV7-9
CASSGRNRVNTEAFF
TGTGCCAGCAGCGGCCGTAACAGGGTGAACACTGAAGCTTTCTTT
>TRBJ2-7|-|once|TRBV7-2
CASSFTTSSYEQYF
TGTGCCAGCAGCTTCACCACGAGCTCCTACGAGCAGTACTTC
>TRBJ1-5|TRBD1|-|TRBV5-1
CASSFGTGGQPQHF
TGCGCCAGCAGCTTTGGGACAGGGGGTCAGCCCCAGCATTTT
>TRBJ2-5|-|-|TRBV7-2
CASSLGGDRERPQYF
TGTGCCAGCAGCCTCGGGGGGGACAGGGAAAGGCCCCAGTACTTC
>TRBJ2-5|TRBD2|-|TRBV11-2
CASSLTGTLGTKETQYF
TGTGCCAGCAGCTTGACCGGGACCCTTGGGACTAAAGAGACCCAGTACTTC
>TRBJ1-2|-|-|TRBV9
CASSVDQAPNYGYTF
TGTGCCAGCAGCGTAGACCAGGCTCCTAACTATGGCTACACCTTC
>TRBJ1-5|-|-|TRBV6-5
CASSRPGLNQPQHF
TGTGCCAGCAGTCGTCCAGGGCTCAATCAGCCCCAGCATTTT
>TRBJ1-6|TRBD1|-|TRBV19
CASSGTGTVNSPLHF
TGTGCCAGTAGTGGTACCGGGACAGTTAATTCACCCCTCCACTTT
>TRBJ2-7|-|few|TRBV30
CALERQVSYEQYF
TGTGCTTTGGAGCGACAGGTATCCTACGAGCAGTACTTC
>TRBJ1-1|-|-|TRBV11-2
CASSFSRQVGTEAFF
TGTGCCAGCAGCTTTTCAAGACAGGTCGGCACTGAAGCTTTCTTT
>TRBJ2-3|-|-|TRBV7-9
CASSLDVRPRATDTQYF
TGTGCCAGCAGCTTAGATGTGCGCCCGAGGGCCACAGATACGCAGTATTTT
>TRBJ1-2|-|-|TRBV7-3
CASRKAQGDGYTF
TGTGCCAGCAGAAAGGCACAGGGAGATGGCTACACCTTC
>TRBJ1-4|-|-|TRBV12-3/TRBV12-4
CASSLRGVEKLFF
TGTGCCAGCAGTTTGCGGGGGGTTGAAAAACTGTTTTTT
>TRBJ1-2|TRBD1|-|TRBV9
CASSVARTGEAFGYTF
TGTGCCAGCAGCGTAGCTCGGACAGGGGAGGCGTTTGGCTACACCTTC
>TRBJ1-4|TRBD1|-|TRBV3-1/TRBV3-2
CASRHYRGEEKLFF
TGTGCCAGCAGGCACTACAGGGGTGAGGAAAAACTGTTTTTT
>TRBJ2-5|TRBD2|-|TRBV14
CASSQQSGRAARRETQYF
TGTGCCAGCAGCCAACAGTCCGGGAGGGCTGCGCGGCGAGAGACCCAGTACTTC
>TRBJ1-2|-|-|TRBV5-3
CARSTYRDYGYTF
TGTGCCAGAAGCACTTACAGGGACTATGGCTACACCTTC
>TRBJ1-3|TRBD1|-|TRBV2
CASSPTGAGNTIYF
TGTGCCAGCAGTCCGACAGGGGCTGGAAACACCATATATTTT
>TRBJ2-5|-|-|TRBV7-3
CASSLEVQETQYF
TGTGCCAGCAGCTTAGAGGTCCAAGAGACCCAGTACTTC
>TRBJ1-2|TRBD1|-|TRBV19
CASSIGTGGGYGYTF
TGTGCCAGTAGTATAGGAACAGGGGGCGGGTATGGCTACACCTTC